Each of the 16 T cell receptor beta chains below was sequenced from the same sample in a study of beta chain features in type 1 diabetes. The sequenced template was cDNA made from the entire isolated RNA. Clones were read by immunoSEQ multiplex PCR, and TCRdb kept only the in-frame ones, dropping some. The sample has 810,000 or so clones, roughly 15% seen once; the top ten hold 0.023%. Sequencing was done on a sample of naive CD4+ T cells from blood. The receptors were gathered from a woman aged 18-30 years in good health.

This clone turned up a few times. The chain combines TRBV18 with TRBJ1-1, with a weak D call TRBD1 (5 bases). From germline, CDR1 is KGHSH and CDR2 LQKENI. Trimming cost V 4 bases and J 1 base, with 19 bases left between them. The CDR3 loop spans 17 amino acids. CDR3 sequence: CASSRERAGHSNTEAFF. For the CDR3, the DNA is TGTGCCAGCTCACGAGAAAGGGCAGGACATTCGAACACTGAAGCTTTCTTT.

This clone was seen a handful of times. The chain carries TRBV7-3 and TRBJ2-2; D is uncertain. The germline CDR1 and CDR2 sequences are SGHTA and FQGTGA. The length of the CDR3 is 13 residues. Trimming stripped 2 bases from V and 5 bases from J, with 6 bases between. CDR3 nucleotide sequence: TGTGCCAGCAGCTTAGCGGTTACCGGGGAGCTGTTTTTT. Encoded protein: CASSLAVTGELFF.

This clone was picked up a small number of times. The chain joins TRBV7-2 to TRBJ2-7; D ambiguous. This CDR3 spans 13 amino acids. The germline gives CDR1 SGHTA, CDR2 FQGNSA. Trimming stripped 0 bases from V and 2 bases from J, with 5 bases between. CDR3 nucleotides: TGTGCCAGCAGCTTAGCGGAGACCTACGAGCAGTACTTC. Translating gives CASSLAETYEQYF.

J is TRBJ2-1 and V is TRBV7-2; 7 bases line up with TRBD2. CDR1 is SGHTA and CDR2 is FQGNSA in the germline V gene. This CDR3 region has 15 residues. J gave up 3 bases and V 4 bases, and 6 bases lay outside the gene matches. CDR3: CASSSARTSYNEQFF. The CDR3, as DNA: TGTGCCAGCAGCTCTGCCAGGACTAGCTACAATGAGCAGTTCTTC. The complete variable domain, with remaining parts taken from reference TRBV7-2 and TRBJ2-1, reads GAGVSQSPSNKVTEKGKDVELRCDPISGHTALYWYRQSLGQGLEFLIYFQGNSAPDKSGLPSDRFSAERTGGSVSTLTIQRTQQEDSAVYLCASSSARTSYNEQFFGPGTRLTVL.

This rearrangement joins TRBV28 to TRBJ1-1; perhaps TRBD1 as D (5 bases). The CDR3 contains 13 residues. Germline lookup yields CDR1 MDHEN and CDR2 SYDVKM. V gave up 4 bases and J gave up 5 bases, with 11 bases separating them. The CDR3 region has the DNA TGTGCCAGCAGTTCGCCGGGACGGACTGAAGCTTTCTTT. This codes for CASSSPGRTEAFF.

The rearrangement uses TRBV7-9 and TRBJ1-3; 8 bases match TRBD1. This CDR3 contains 15 residues. Looked up from germline, CDR1 is SEHNR and CDR2 is FQNEAQ (reference sequence). The J segment lost 0 bases and the V segment lost 5 bases, leaving 3 bases of the junction unmatched. CDR3 DNA: TGTGCCAGCAGCCGACAGGGGAACTCTGGAAACACCATATATTTT. This sequence encodes CASSRQGNSGNTIYF.

This chain joins TRBV9 and TRBJ2-1; the match to TRBD2 covers 7 bases. This CDR3 spans 16 amino acids. The V gene end was trimmed by 2 bases and the J gene end by 4 bases; junction bases not matched to a gene: 9. The germline V gene has CDR1 SGDLS and CDR2 YYNGEE. Here the CDR3 DNA reads TGTGCCAGCAGCGTGGATGCGAGCGGGACTTACAATGAGCAGTTCTTC. Translated, it gives CASSVDASGTYNEQFF. Combining the CDR3 with reference TRBV9 and TRBJ2-1 gives the whole variable domain DSGVTQTPKHLITATGQRVTLRCSPRSGDLSVYWYQQSLDQGLQFLIQYYNGEERAKGNILERFSAQQFPDLHSELNLSSLELGDSALYFCASSVDASGTYNEQFFGPGTRLTVL.

CDR3 in amino acids: CASSSSGSGLYEQYF. The CDR3 coding sequence is TGTGCCAGCAGTTCCTCGGGCTCGGGCCTCTACGAGCAGTACTTC. The chain is built from TRBV28 and TRBJ2-7; D gene uncertain. The CDR3 has 15 residues. Germline lookup yields CDR1 MDHEN and CDR2 SYDVKM. V lost 4 bases and J lost 3, with 16 bases in between.

The chain combines TRBV9 with TRBJ1-1, with a possible D match to TRBD1 (5 bases). V was shortened by 2 bases and J by 1 base, with 9 bases between the two germline ends. The CDR3 has 14 amino acids. Germline CDR1 SGDLS, CDR2 YYNGEE. The CDR3 DNA sequence: TGTGCCAGCAGCGTTTCCACAGGGAACACTGAAGCTTTCTTT. The encoded protein is CASSVSTGNTEAFF. Full variable domain (rest looked up from reference TRBV9 and TRBJ1-1): DSGVTQTPKHLITATGQRVTLRCSPRSGDLSVYWYQQSLDQGLQFLIQYYNGEERAKGNILERFSAQQFPDLHSELNLSSLELGDSALYFCASSVSTGNTEAFFGQGTRLTVV.

This clone has a handful of counts. This chain uses TRBV7-2 with TRBJ2-7; the D gene is possibly TRBD2 (6 bases). V lost 2 bases and J lost 6, with 17 bases in between. CDR1 is SGHTA and CDR2 is FQGNSA in the germline V gene. The length of the CDR3 is 15 residues. This CDR3 reads CASSLSDYLRGEQYF. CDR3 DNA: TGTGCCAGCAGCTTATCGGACTATCTCCGGGGCGAGCAGTACTTC.

The chain combines TRBV18 with TRBJ2-7; possibly TRBD1 for D (5 bases). V shed 4 bases and J shed 4 bases, with 14 bases lying between them. The CDR3 is made up of 14 amino acids. Germline V gives CDR1 KGHSH, CDR2 LQKENI. CDR3 sequence reads: CASSLVRATYEQYF. The CDR3, as DNA: TGTGCCAGCTCACTGGTCAGGGCAACTTACGAGCAGTACTTC. The whole variable domain, remainder taken from reference TRBV18 and TRBJ2-7, is NAGVMQNPRHLVRRRGQEARLRCSPMKGHSHVYWYRQLPEEGLKFMVYLQKENIIDESGMPKERFSAEFPKEGPSILRIQQVVRGDSAAYFCASSLVRATYEQYFGPGTRLTVT.

The V gene is TRBV1, the J gene TRBJ2-1; TRBD2 was called by the table and not checked on the DNA. TRBV1 is reported as a pseudogene. The CDR3 spans 18 residues. The DNA of the CDR3 is TGCACCAGCAGAATACTCATTAGCGGGAGGGCCTTAGGAGATGAGCAGTTCTTC. It specifies CTSRILISGRALGDEQFF.

This clone was counted a few times. The chain uses TRBV10-3 and TRBJ2-1; TRBD2 aligns across 9 bases. This CDR3 is built from 15 residues. The trim removed 6 bases at V and 0 bases at J, leaving 3 bases unmatched. Germline V gives CDR1 ENHRY, CDR2 SYGVKD. The CDR3 here is CAIRSSGGSYNEQFF. The CDR3 bases are TGTGCCATCAGGAGTAGCGGGGGCTCCTACAATGAGCAGTTCTTC.

This clone occurred a few times. Germline is not matched at one junction end, which may reflect a read error. The gene calls are TRBV28 and TRBJ1-2; weak D call: TRBD1 (5 bases). The CDR3 is 15 residues long. The germline V gene has CDR1 MDHEN and CDR2 SYDVKM. Here the CDR3 reads CASSFRDRTNYGYTF. In nucleotides, the CDR3 is TGTGCCAGCAGTTTCAGGGACCGCACTAATTATGGCTACACCTTC.

In this sample, this clone turned up many times. The sample carries other DNA sequences with the same CDR3. The V gene is TRBV5-1, the J gene TRBJ2-5; D call uncertain. CDR3 length equals 11 residues. Trimming cost V 2 bases and J 2 bases, with 1 base left between them. Germline CDR1 is SGHRS and CDR2 is YFSETQ. CDR3 sequence reads: CASSFQETQYF. The CDR3 nucleotides read TGCGCCAGCAGCTTTCAAGAGACCCAGTACTTC.

This clone has only a few counts. The chain couples TRBV6-5 to TRBJ2-1; D uncertain. This CDR3 comprises 13 residues. Trimming stripped 8 bases from V and 5 bases from J, with 13 bases between. Germline V lookup: CDR1 MNHEY, CDR2 SVGAGI. CDR3 residues: CASGRSVNNEQFF. In nucleotides, the CDR3 is TGTGCCAGCGGACGGAGTGTAAACAATGAGCAGTTCTTC.